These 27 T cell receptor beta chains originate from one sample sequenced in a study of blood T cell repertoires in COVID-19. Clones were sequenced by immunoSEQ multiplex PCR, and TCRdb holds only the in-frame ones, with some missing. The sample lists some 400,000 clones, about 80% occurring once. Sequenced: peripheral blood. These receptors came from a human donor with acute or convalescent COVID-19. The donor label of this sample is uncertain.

CDR3 bases: TGTGCCAGCAGCGTAGGACCGGGGGGGTCAATCCAAGAGACCCAGTACTTC. Encoded protein: CASSVGPGGSIQETQYF. This rearrangement joins TRBV9 to TRBJ2-5; 8 nucleotides agree with TRBD2. Per germline, CDR1 SGDLS and CDR2 YYNGEE. With 0 bases clipped from V and 1 base from J, the junction kept 8 bases outside the gene matches. This CDR3 is built from 17 residues. The full variable domain, completed using reference TRBV9 and TRBJ2-5, is DSGVTQTPKHLITATGQRVTLRCSPRSGDLSVYWYQQSLDQGLQFLIQYYNGEERAKGNILERFSAQQFPDLHSELNLSSLELGDSALYFCASSVGPGGSIQETQYFGPGTRLLVL.

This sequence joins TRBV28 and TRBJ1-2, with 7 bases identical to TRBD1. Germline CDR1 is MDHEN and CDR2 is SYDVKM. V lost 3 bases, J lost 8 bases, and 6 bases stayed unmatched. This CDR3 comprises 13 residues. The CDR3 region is CASSFGQGEGYTF. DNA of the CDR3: TGTGCCAGCAGTTTTGGTCAGGGGGAGGGCTACACCTTC.

CDR3 coding DNA: TGTGCCAGCAGCTTAGTCCAGAACACCGGGGAGCTGTTTTTT. Translation gives CASSLVQNTGELFF. V gene TRBV7-8 combines with J gene TRBJ2-2; D is ambiguous. The CDR3 length is 14 residues. Germline loops: CDR1 SGHVS, CDR2 FQNEAQ. V was trimmed by 1 base and J by 1 base, leaving 4 bases between them.

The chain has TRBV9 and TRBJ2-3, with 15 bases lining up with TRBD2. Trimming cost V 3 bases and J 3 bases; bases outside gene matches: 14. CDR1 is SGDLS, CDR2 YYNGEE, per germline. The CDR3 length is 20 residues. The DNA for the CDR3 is TGTGCCAGCAGCGGAGGGACTAGCGGGGGGCCTAAGTCGGTAACAGATACGCAGTATTTT. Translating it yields CASSGGTSGGPKSVTDTQYF.

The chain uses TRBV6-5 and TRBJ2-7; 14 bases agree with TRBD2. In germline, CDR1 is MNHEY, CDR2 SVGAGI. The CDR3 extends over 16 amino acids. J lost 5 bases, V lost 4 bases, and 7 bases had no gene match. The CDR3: CASSSATSGGANEQYF. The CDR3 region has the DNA TGTGCCAGCAGTTCGGCGACTAGCGGGGGGGCCAACGAGCAGTACTTC.

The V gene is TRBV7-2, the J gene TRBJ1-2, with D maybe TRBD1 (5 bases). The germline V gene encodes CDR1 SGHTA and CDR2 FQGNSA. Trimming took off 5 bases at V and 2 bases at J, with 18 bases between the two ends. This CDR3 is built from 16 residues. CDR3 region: CASSPFAPTVNYGYTF. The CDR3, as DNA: TGTGCCAGCAGCCCCTTCGCTCCGACAGTGAACTATGGCTACACCTTC.

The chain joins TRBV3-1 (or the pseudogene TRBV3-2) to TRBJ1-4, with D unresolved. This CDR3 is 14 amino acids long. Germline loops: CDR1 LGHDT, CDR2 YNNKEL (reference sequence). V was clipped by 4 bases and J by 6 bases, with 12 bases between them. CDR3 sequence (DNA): TGTGCCAGCAGCCGGATAGCCCGTGATGAAAAACTGTTTTTT. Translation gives CASSRIARDEKLFF.

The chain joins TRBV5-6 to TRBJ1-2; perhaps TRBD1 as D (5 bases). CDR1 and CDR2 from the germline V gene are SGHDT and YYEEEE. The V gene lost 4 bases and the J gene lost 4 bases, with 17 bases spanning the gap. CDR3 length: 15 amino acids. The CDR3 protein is CASSLRNGGTYGYTF. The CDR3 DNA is TGTGCCAGCAGCCTGCGGAATGGGGGGACCTATGGCTACACCTTC.

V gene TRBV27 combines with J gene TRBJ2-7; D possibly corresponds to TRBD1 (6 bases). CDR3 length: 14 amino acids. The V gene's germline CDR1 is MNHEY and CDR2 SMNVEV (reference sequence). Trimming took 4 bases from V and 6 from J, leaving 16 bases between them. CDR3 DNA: TGTGCCAGCAGTTCCACAGCAGGGGCTACCGAGCAGTACTTC. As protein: CASSSTAGATEQYF.

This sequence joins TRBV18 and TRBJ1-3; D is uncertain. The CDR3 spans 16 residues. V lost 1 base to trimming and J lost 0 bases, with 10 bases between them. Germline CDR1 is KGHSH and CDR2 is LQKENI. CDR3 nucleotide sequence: TGTGCCAGCTCACCACGGCAGGCCTCCTCTGGAAACACCATATATTTT. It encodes CASSPRQASSGNTIYF.

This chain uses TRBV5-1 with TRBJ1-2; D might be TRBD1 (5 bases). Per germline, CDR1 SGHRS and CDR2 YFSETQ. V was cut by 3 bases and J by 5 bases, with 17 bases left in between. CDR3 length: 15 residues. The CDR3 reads CASSWGTGSPYGYTF. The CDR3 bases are TGCGCCAGCAGCTGGGGAACAGGTTCTCCTTATGGCTACACCTTC.

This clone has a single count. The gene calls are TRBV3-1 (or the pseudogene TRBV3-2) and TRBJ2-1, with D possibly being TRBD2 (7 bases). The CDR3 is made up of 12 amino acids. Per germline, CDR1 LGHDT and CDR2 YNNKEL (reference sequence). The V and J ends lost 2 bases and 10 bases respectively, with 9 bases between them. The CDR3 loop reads CASSQRGAEQFF. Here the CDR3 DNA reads TGTGCCAGCAGCCAACGGGGGGCCGAGCAGTTCTTC.

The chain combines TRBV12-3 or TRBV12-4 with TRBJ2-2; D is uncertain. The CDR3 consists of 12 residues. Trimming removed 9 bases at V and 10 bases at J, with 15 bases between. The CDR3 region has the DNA TGTGCCAGTAGAGTTTTCCCATTGGAGCTGTTTTTT. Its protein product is CASRVFPLELFF.

The CDR3 spells CASTLGQGGYSNQPQHF. Here the CDR3 DNA reads TGTGCCAGTACCCTAGGACAGGGGGGATATAGCAATCAGCCCCAGCATTTT. The V call is TRBV19, the J call TRBJ1-5, with TRBD1 matching 10 bases. This CDR3 spans 17 amino acids. V lost 7 bases to trimming and J lost 0 bases; unmatched junction nucleotides: 9. The germline gives CDR1 LNHDA, CDR2 SQIVND (reference sequence).

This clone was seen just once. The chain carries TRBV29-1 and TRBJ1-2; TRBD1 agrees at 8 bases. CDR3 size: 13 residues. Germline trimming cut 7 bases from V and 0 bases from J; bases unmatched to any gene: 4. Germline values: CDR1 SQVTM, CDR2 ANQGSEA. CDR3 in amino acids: CSAGDRSNYGYTF. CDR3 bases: TGCAGCGCCGGGGACAGGTCTAACTATGGCTACACCTTC.

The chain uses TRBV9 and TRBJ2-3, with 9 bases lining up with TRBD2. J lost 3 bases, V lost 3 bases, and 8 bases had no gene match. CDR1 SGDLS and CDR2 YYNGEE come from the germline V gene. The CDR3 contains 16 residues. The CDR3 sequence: CASSGVAGVMTDTQYF. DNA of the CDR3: TGTGCCAGCAGCGGGGTAGCGGGAGTTATGACAGATACGCAGTATTTT.

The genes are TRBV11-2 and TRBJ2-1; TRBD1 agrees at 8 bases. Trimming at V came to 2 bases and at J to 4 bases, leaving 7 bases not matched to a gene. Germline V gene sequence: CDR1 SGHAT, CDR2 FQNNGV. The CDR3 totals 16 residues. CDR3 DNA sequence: TGTGCCAGCAGCTTATTCACCGGGACAGGATACAATGAGCAGTTCTTC. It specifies CASSLFTGTGYNEQFF.

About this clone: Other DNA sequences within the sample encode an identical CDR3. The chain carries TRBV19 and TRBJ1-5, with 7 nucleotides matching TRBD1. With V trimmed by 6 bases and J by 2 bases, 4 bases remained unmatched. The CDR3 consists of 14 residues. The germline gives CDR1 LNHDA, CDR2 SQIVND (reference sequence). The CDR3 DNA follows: TGTGCCAGTAGCCGACAGGGTGGCAATCAGCCCCAGCATTTT. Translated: CASSRQGGNQPQHF.

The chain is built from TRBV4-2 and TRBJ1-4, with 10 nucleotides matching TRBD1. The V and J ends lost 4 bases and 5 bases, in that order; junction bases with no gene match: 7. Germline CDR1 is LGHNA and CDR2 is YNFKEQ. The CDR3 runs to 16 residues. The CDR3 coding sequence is TGTGCCAGCAGCCCCCGGACAGGGGGTGGGAATGAAAAACTGTTTTTT. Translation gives CASSPRTGGGNEKLFF.

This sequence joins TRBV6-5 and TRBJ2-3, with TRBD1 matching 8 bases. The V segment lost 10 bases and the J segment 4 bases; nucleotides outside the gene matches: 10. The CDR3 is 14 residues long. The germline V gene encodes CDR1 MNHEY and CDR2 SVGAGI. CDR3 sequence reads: CATNRGVVSDTQYF. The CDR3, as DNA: TGTGCCACCAACAGGGGGGTTGTATCAGATACGCAGTATTTT.

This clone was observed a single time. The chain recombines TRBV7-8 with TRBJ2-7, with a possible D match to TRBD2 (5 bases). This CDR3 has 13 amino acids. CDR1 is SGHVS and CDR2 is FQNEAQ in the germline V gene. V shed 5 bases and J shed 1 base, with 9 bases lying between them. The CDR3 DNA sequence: TGTGCCAGCAGCATAGGGAGTTCCTACGAGCAGTACTTC. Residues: CASSIGSSYEQYF.

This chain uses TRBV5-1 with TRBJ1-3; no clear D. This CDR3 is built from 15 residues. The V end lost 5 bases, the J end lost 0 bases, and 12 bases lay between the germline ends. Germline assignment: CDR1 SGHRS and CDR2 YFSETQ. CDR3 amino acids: CASSGDNNSGNTIYF. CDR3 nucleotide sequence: TGCGCCAGCAGTGGTGACAACAACTCTGGAAACACCATATATTTT.

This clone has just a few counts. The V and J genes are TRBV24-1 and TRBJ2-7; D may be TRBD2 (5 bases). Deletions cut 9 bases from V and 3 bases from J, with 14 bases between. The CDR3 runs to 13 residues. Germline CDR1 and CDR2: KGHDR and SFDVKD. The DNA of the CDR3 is TGTGCCACCGGAGGCAGTTCTCACTACGAGCAGTACTTC. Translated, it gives CATGGSSHYEQYF.

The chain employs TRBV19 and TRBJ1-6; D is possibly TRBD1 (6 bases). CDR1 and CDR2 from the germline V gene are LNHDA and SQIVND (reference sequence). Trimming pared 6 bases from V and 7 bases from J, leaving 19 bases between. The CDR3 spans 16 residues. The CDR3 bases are TGTGCCAGTAGAAAGACCCCCGGACAGACAAATTCACCCCTCCACTTT. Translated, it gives CASRKTPGQTNSPLHF. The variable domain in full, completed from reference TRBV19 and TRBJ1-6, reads DGGITQSPKYLFRKEGQNVTLSCEQNLNHDAMYWYRQDPGQGLRLIYYSQIVNDFQKGDIAEGYSVSREKKESFPLTVTSAQKNPTAFYLCASRKTPGQTNSPLHFGNGTRLTVT.

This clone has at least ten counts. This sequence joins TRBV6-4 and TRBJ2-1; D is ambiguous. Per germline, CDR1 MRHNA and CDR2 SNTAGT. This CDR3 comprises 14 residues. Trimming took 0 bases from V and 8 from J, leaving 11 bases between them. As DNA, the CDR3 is TGTGCCAGCAGTGACTCGTCAGGTGTTGATGAGCAGTTCTTC. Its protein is CASSDSSGVDEQFF.

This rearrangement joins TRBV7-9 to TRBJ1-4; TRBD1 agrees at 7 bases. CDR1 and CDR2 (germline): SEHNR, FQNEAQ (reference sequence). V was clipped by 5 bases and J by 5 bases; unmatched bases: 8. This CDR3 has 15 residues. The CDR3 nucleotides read TGTGCCAGCAGCGCAAGACAGGGTCTCAATGAAAAACTGTTTTTT. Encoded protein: CASSARQGLNEKLFF.

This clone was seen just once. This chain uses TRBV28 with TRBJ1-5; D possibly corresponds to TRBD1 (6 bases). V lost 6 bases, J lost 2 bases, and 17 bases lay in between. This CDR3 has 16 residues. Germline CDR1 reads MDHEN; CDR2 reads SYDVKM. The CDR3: CASRGASTGGNQPQHF. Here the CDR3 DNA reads TGTGCCAGCAGGGGGGCGTCAACTGGGGGCAATCAGCCCCAGCATTTT.